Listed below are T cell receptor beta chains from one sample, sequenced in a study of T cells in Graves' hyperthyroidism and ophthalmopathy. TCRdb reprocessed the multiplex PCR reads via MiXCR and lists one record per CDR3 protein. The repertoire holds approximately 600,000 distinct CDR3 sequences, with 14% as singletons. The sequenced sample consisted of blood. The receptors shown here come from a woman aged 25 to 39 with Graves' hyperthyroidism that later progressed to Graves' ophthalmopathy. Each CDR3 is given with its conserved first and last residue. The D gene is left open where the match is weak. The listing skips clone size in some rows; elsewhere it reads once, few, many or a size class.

CDR3aa: CASSQLGGNTGELFF
CDR3nt: TGTGCCAGCAGCCAGCTTGGGGGGAACACCGGGGAGCTGTTTTTT
d_gene: .
j_gene: TRBJ2-2
v_gene: TRBV4-2
abundance: few

CDR3aa: CASSYSLGGGLTGELFF
CDR3nt: TGTGCCAGCAGTTACTCGTTGGGGGGAGGACTCACCGGGGAGCTGTTTTTT
d_gene: .
j_gene: TRBJ2-2
v_gene: TRBV6-6
abundance: .

CDR3aa: CASSNPLGGAETQYF
CDR3nt: TGTGCCAGCAGTAATCCCCTTGGAGGGGCGGAGACCCAGTACTTC
d_gene: .
j_gene: TRBJ2-5
v_gene: TRBV11-2
abundance: many

CDR3aa: CASSIGGDRGEKLFF
CDR3nt: TGTGCCAGTAGTATAGGGGGGGACAGGGGTGAAAAACTGTTTTTT
d_gene: TRBD1
j_gene: TRBJ1-4
v_gene: TRBV19
abundance: few

CDR3aa: CAWRGGSYEQYF
CDR3nt: TGTGCCTGGAGGGGGGGCTCCTACGAGCAGTACTTC
d_gene: .
j_gene: TRBJ2-7
v_gene: TRBV30
abundance: few

CDR3aa: CASSHSQGVRSTEAFF
CDR3nt: TGTGCCAGCTCACACTCTCAGGGGGTCCGGAGCACTGAAGCTTTCTTT
d_gene: TRBD1
j_gene: TRBJ1-1
v_gene: TRBV18
abundance: .

CDR3aa: CASSPRQGSSGYTF
CDR3nt: TGTGCCAGCAGCCCACGACAGGGTTCGAGCGGCTACACCTTC
d_gene: TRBD1
j_gene: TRBJ1-2
v_gene: TRBV7-3
abundance: many

CDR3aa: CASSQSGQGGVTQYF
CDR3nt: TGTGCCAGCTCCCAATCAGGACAGGGCGGTGTGACCCAGTACTTC
d_gene: TRBD1
j_gene: TRBJ2-5
v_gene: TRBV18
abundance: .

CDR3aa: CAFLRDYSYNEQFF
CDR3nt: TGTGCCTTCCTCCGGGACTACTCCTACAATGAGCAGTTCTTC
d_gene: TRBD2
j_gene: TRBJ2-1
v_gene: TRBV30
abundance: many

CDR3aa: CSARPASGRTDTQYF
CDR3nt: TGCAGTGCTAGACCCGCTAGCGGGAGGACAGATACGCAGTATTTT
d_gene: TRBD2
j_gene: TRBJ2-3
v_gene: TRBV20-1
abundance: many

CDR3aa: CASSRQPLATTGELFF
CDR3nt: TGTGCCAGCAGCCGCCAACCCCTAGCGACCACCGGGGAGCTGTTTTTT
d_gene: .
j_gene: TRBJ2-2
v_gene: TRBV3-1
abundance: many

CDR3aa: CASSQGPKNIQYF
CDR3nt: TGTGCCAGTAGCCAGGGACCCAAAAACATTCAGTACTTC
d_gene: .
j_gene: TRBJ2-4
v_gene: TRBV19
abundance: .

CDR3aa: CASSPDRNVQFF
CDR3nt: TGTGCCAGCAGCCCGGACAGGAATGTGCAGTTCTTC
d_gene: TRBD1
j_gene: TRBJ2-1
v_gene: TRBV12-3/TRBV12-4
abundance: many

CDR3aa: CASSATGSPSYSGNTIYF
CDR3nt: TGTGCCAGCAGCGCCACGGGGTCACCCTCTTACTCTGGAAACACCATATATTTT
d_gene: .
j_gene: TRBJ1-3
v_gene: TRBV9
abundance: many

CDR3aa: CASSLGPAEGGYTF
CDR3nt: TGCGCCAGCAGCTTGGGACCGGCCGAAGGGGGCTACACCTTC
d_gene: .
j_gene: TRBJ1-2
v_gene: TRBV5-1
abundance: many

CDR3aa: CASSPTSTSLPLNEQFF
CDR3nt: TGTGCCAGCTCACCGACGTCGACCTCTCTGCCCCTAAATGAGCAGTTCTTC
d_gene: .
j_gene: TRBJ2-1
v_gene: TRBV18
abundance: .

CDR3aa: CASTFPGAGDRNNEQFF
CDR3nt: TGTGCCAGCACCTTTCCGGGGGCGGGAGACCGTAATAATGAGCAGTTCTTC
d_gene: .
j_gene: TRBJ2-1
v_gene: TRBV7-9
abundance: many

CDR3aa: CASSSISGHQETQYF
CDR3nt: TGTGCCAGCAGCTCTATTTCGGGCCACCAAGAGACCCAGTACTTC
d_gene: .
j_gene: TRBJ2-5
v_gene: TRBV7-2
abundance: many

CDR3aa: CASSLYRGGHTEAFF
CDR3nt: TGTGCCAGCAGTTTATACCGGGGAGGGCACACTGAAGCTTTCTTT
d_gene: .
j_gene: TRBJ1-1
v_gene: TRBV27
abundance: many

CDR3aa: CASSRTPVDTDTQYF
CDR3nt: TGTGCCAGCAGCCGTACCCCCGTGGACACAGATACGCAGTATTTT
d_gene: .
j_gene: TRBJ2-3
v_gene: TRBV7-8
abundance: many

CDR3aa: CSASPPRQLWETQYF
CDR3nt: TGCAGTGCTTCGCCTCCTCGACAGCTTTGGGAGACCCAGTACTTC
d_gene: .
j_gene: TRBJ2-5
v_gene: TRBV20-1
abundance: few

CDR3aa: CASSITGASGDEQFF
CDR3nt: TGTGCCAGCAGTATAACGGGAGCTTCTGGCGATGAGCAGTTCTTC
d_gene: .
j_gene: TRBJ2-1
v_gene: TRBV7-2
abundance: many

CDR3aa: CASSLDSRNYGYTF
CDR3nt: TGTGCCAGCAGCCTGGACAGCAGGAACTATGGCTACACCTTC
d_gene: .
j_gene: TRBJ1-2
v_gene: TRBV7-9
abundance: many

CDR3aa: CASSEALGRNTQYF
CDR3nt: TGTGCCAGCAGTGAAGCGTTGGGTAGAAATACGCAGTATTTT
d_gene: .
j_gene: TRBJ2-3
v_gene: TRBV2
abundance: many

CDR3aa: CASLDRAREKLFF
CDR3nt: TGTGCCAGCCTTGACAGGGCCAGAGAAAAACTGTTTTTT
d_gene: TRBD1
j_gene: TRBJ1-4
v_gene: TRBV6-1
abundance: .

CDR3aa: CASSLYRESGYEQYF
CDR3nt: TGTGCCAGCAGTTTATACAGGGAAAGCGGCTACGAGCAGTACTTC
d_gene: .
j_gene: TRBJ2-7
v_gene: TRBV27
abundance: many

CDR3aa: CATSDPSGSYTEQFF
CDR3nt: TGTGCCACCAGTGATCCTAGCGGGAGTTACACTGAGCAGTTCTTC
d_gene: TRBD2
j_gene: TRBJ2-1
v_gene: TRBV24-1
abundance: few

CDR3aa: CASSLRGQGSSNQPQHF
CDR3nt: TGTGCCAGCAGCCTCAGAGGGCAGGGATCCTCTAATCAGCCCCAGCATTTT
d_gene: .
j_gene: TRBJ1-5
v_gene: TRBV14
abundance: .

CDR3aa: CASSPEGKGFTDTQYF
CDR3nt: TGCGCCAGCAGCCCGGAGGGAAAGGGGTTCACAGATACGCAGTATTTT
d_gene: .
j_gene: TRBJ2-3
v_gene: TRBV5-1
abundance: many

CDR3aa: CASSIDLYTYEQYF
CDR3nt: TGTGCCAGTAGTATAGATCTATATACCTACGAGCAGTACTTC
d_gene: .
j_gene: TRBJ2-7
v_gene: TRBV19
abundance: .

CDR3aa: CASTLILDGANVLTF
CDR3nt: TGTGCCAGTACCCTTATTCTTGACGGGGCCAACGTCCTGACTTTC
d_gene: .
j_gene: TRBJ2-6
v_gene: TRBV19
abundance: many

CDR3aa: CATSGTRANTGELFF
CDR3nt: TGTGCCACCAGTGGGACACGCGCGAACACCGGGGAGCTGTTTTTT
d_gene: .
j_gene: TRBJ2-2
v_gene: TRBV24-1
abundance: many

CDR3aa: CASSVGLAGVHTGELFF
CDR3nt: TGTGCCAGCAGCGTAGGACTAGCGGGAGTACACACCGGGGAGCTGTTTTTT
d_gene: TRBD2
j_gene: TRBJ2-2
v_gene: TRBV9
abundance: few

CDR3aa: CASSLGQGLEEQYF
CDR3nt: TGTGCCAGCAGTTTAGGCCAGGGCTTAGAGGAGCAGTACTTC
d_gene: .
j_gene: TRBJ2-7
v_gene: TRBV12-3/TRBV12-4
abundance: many

CDR3aa: CASLSGGGEKLFF
CDR3nt: TGTGCCAGCCTATCGGGGGGCGGTGAAAAACTGTTTTTT
d_gene: .
j_gene: TRBJ1-4
v_gene: TRBV28
abundance: many

CDR3aa: CASSPWTSGGKGDTQYF
CDR3nt: TGTGCCAGCAGCCCCTGGACTAGCGGAGGGAAGGGAGATACGCAGTATTTT
d_gene: TRBD2
j_gene: TRBJ2-3
v_gene: TRBV3-1
abundance: many

CDR3aa: CASNQGSAYEQYF
CDR3nt: TGTGCCAGCAACCAGGGTTCGGCCTACGAGCAGTACTTC
d_gene: .
j_gene: TRBJ2-7
v_gene: TRBV6-1
abundance: many

CDR3aa: CASPIVDRAHTYTQYF
CDR3nt: TGTGCCAGCCCCATAGTTGACAGGGCCCACACGTATACGCAGTATTTT
d_gene: TRBD1
j_gene: TRBJ2-3
v_gene: TRBV2
abundance: many

CDR3aa: CASSAGGLAGWTDTQYF
CDR3nt: TGTGCCAGCAGTGCTGGGGGGCTAGCCGGATGGACAGATACGCAGTATTTT
d_gene: .
j_gene: TRBJ2-3
v_gene: TRBV12-3/TRBV12-4
abundance: many

CDR3aa: CASGSGQGGYEQYF
CDR3nt: TGTGCCAGCGGTTCCGGACAGGGGGGTTACGAGCAGTACTTC
d_gene: TRBD1
j_gene: TRBJ2-7
v_gene: TRBV6-2/TRBV6-3
abundance: many

CDR3aa: CAISPGQATEAFF
CDR3nt: TGTGCCATCAGTCCGGGACAGGCCACTGAAGCTTTCTTT
d_gene: TRBD1
j_gene: TRBJ1-1
v_gene: TRBV10-3
abundance: many

CDR3aa: CASSSGLAVRNTIYF
CDR3nt: TGTGCCAGCAGCTCCGGGCTGGCGGTGAGAAACACCATATATTTT
d_gene: .
j_gene: TRBJ1-3
v_gene: TRBV7-8
abundance: .

CDR3aa: CASSRTEGAEAFF
CDR3nt: TGTGCCAGCAGCCGTACCGAGGGGGCTGAAGCTTTCTTT
d_gene: .
j_gene: TRBJ1-1
v_gene: TRBV3-1
abundance: many

CDR3aa: CASRPLGGETQYF
CDR3nt: TGTGCCAGCAGACCCCTCGGCGGAGAGACCCAGTACTTC
d_gene: .
j_gene: TRBJ2-5
v_gene: TRBV3-1
abundance: .

CDR3aa: CASSLRDSEKLFF
CDR3nt: TGTGCCAGCAGCCTTCGGGACAGTGAAAAACTGTTTTTT
d_gene: TRBD1
j_gene: TRBJ1-4
v_gene: TRBV11-3
abundance: .